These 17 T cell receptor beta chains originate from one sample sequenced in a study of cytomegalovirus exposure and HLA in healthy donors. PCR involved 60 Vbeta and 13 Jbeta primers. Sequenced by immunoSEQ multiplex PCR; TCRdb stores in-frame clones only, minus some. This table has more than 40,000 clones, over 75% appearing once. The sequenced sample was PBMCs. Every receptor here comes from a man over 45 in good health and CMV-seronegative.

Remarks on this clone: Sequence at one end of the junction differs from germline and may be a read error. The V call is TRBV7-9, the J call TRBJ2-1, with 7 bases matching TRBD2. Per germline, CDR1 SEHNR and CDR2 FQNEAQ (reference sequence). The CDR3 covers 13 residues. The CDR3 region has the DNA TGTGCCAGCCGAAAGACTAGCCCTACACCCCAGGTCTTC. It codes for CASRKTSPTPQVF.

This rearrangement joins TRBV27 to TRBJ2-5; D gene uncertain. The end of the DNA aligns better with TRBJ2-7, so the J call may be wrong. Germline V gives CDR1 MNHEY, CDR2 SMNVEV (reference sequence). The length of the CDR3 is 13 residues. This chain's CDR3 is CASSFSDSYEQYF. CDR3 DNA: TGTGCCAGCAGTTTCAGTGACTCCTACGAGCAGTACTTC.

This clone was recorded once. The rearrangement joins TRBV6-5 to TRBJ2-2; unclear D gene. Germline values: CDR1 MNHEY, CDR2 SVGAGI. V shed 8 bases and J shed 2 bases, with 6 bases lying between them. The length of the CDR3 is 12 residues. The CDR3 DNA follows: TGTGCCAGCTGCGAAAACACCGGGGAGCTGTTTTTT. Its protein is CASCENTGELFF.

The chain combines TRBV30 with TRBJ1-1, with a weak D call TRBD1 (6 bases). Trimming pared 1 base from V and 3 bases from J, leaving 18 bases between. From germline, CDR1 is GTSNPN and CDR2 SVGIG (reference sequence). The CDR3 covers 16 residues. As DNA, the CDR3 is TGTGCCTGGAGTGACAGGGACGGCCAATTTGACACTGAAGCTTTCTTT. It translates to CAWSDRDGQFDTEAFF.

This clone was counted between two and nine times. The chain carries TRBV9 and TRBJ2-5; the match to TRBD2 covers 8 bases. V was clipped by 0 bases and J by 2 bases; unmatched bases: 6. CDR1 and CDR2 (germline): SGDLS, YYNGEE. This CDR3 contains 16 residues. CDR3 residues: CASSVEPSGWQETQYF. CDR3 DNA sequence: TGTGCCAGCAGCGTAGAGCCTAGCGGGTGGCAAGAGACCCAGTACTTC.

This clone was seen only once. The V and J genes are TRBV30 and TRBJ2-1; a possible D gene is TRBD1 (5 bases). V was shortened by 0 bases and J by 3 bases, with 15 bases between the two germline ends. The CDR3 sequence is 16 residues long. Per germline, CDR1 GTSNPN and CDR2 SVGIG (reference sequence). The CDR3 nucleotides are TGTGCCTGGAGTGTACACAAGGGGCACCTCTACAATGAGCAGTTCTTC. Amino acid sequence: CAWSVHKGHLYNEQFF.

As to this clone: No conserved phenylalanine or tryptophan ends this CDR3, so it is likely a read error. The CDR3 DNA sequence: TGTGCCAGCAGGCTAACCGGGACAGGGGGTAGCGAGCAGTACCTC. Protein product: CASRLTGTGGSEQYL. This chain uses TRBV27 with TRBJ2-7; 11 positions match TRBD1. Losses at the gene ends were 6 bases for V and 6 bases for J; bases not matched to a gene: 10. The CDR3 runs to 15 residues. Germline lookup yields CDR1 MNHEY and CDR2 SMNVEV (reference sequence).

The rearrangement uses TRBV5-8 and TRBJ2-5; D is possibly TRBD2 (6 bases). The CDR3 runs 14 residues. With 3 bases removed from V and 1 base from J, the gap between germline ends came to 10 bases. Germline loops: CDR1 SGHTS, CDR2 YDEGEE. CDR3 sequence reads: CASSSRDFQETQYF. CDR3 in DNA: TGTGCCAGCAGCTCACGGGACTTCCAAGAGACCCAGTACTTC.

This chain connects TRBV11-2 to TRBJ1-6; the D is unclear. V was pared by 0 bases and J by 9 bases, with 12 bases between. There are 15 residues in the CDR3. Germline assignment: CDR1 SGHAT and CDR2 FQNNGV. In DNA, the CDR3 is TGTGCCAGCAGCTTAGACCCGGGAGTATTTTCACCCCTCCACTTT. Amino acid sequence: CASSLDPGVFSPLHF. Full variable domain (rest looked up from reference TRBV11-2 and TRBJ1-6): EAGVAQSPRYKIIEKRQSVAFWCNPISGHATLYWYQQILGQGPKLLIQFQNNGVVDDSQLPKDRFSAERLKGVDSTLKIQPAKLEDSAVYLCASSLDPGVFSPLHFGNGTRLTVT.

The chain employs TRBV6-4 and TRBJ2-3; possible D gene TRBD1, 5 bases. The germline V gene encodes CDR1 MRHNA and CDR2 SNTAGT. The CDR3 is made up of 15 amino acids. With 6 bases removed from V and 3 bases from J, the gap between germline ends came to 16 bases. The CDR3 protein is CASSPTQGPTDTQYF. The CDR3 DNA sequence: TGTGCCAGCAGCCCTACTCAGGGTCCAACAGATACGCAGTATTTT.

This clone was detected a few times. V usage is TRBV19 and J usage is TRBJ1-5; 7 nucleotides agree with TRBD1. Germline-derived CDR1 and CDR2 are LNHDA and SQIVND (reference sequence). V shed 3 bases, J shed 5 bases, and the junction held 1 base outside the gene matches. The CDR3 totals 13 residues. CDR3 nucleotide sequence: TGTGCCAGTAGTATTGACAGGGATCAGCCCCAGCATTTT. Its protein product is CASSIDRDQPQHF.

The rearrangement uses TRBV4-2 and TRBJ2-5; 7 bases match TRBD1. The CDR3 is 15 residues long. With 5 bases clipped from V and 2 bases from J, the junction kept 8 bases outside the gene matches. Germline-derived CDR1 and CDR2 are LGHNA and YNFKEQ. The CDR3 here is CASSVRDSPQETQYF. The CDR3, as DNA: TGTGCCAGCAGCGTCCGGGACAGCCCTCAAGAGACCCAGTACTTC.

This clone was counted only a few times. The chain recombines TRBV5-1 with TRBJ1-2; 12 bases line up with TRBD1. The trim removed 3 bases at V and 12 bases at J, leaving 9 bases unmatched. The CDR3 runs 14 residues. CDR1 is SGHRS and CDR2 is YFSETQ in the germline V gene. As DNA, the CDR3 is TGCGCCAGCAGCTGGGGGGACAGGGGGCGACCGGACACCTTC. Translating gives CASSWGDRGRPDTF.

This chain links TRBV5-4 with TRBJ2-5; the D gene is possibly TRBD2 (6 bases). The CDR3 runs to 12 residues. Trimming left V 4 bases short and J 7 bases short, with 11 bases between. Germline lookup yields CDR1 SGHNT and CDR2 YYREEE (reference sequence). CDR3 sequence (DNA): TGTGCCAGCAGCGGGGAGGTCGGGACCCAGTACTTC. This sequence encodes CASSGEVGTQYF.

CDR3 in amino acids: CASSLEGLAGVVAFF. CDR3 nucleotides: TGTGCCAGCAGCTTAGAGGGACTAGCGGGAGTAGTGGCGTTCTTC. The chain combines TRBV7-8 with TRBJ2-1; 14 nucleotides agree with TRBD2. Germline CDR1 SGHVS, CDR2 FQNEAQ. The CDR3 consists of 15 residues. V gave up 1 base and J gave up 15 bases; unmatched junction bases: 8.

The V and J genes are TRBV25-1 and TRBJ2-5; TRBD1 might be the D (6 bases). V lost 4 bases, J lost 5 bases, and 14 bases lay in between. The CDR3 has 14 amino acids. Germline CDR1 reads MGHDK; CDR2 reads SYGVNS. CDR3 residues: CASSGTTGTETQYF. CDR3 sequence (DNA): TGTGCCAGCAGTGGCACTACAGGGACGGAGACCCAGTACTTC.

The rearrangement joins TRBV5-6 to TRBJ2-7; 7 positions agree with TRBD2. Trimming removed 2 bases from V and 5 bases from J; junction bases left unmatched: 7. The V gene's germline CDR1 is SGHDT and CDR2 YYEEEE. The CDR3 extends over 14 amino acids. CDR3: CASSFDWGGNEQYF. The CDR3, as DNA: TGTGCCAGCAGCTTTGACTGGGGGGGGAACGAGCAGTACTTC.